Listed below are T cell receptor beta chains from one sample, sequenced in a study of blood T cell repertoires in COVID-19. Here immunoSEQ multiplex PCR was the method, and the copy in TCRdb shows in-frame clones only, minus some. The sample holds about 220,000 clones; roughly four fifths are singletons and the top ten take roughly 5.5%. The sequenced material came from peripheral blood. Receptors were obtained from a woman in her 70s with COVID-19, enrolled during active disease. CDR3s include the opening cysteine and the closing phenylalanine or tryptophan. Each record gives: J gene, clone size, D gene, V gene, CDR3 DNA, CDR3 protein. The D gene is left open where the match is weak. A clone size is listed for some rows: how often the clone was seen (once, few, many), or a class if it is expanded.

J: TRBJ1-5
size: .
D: .
V: TRBV28
DNA: TGTGCCAGCAGGAACTCCGGGACAAGATATCAGCCCCAGCATTTT
CDR3: CASRNSGTRYQPQHF

J: TRBJ1-6
size: .
D: .
V: TRBV7-2
DNA: TGTGCCAGCAGCTGGCAGGGGAATCGCAATTCACCCCTCCACTTT
CDR3: CASSWQGNRNSPLHF

J: TRBJ2-5
size: .
D: .
V: TRBV21-1
DNA: TGTGCCAGCAGCAGAATAGAAGAGACCCAGTACTTC
CDR3: CASSRIEETQYF

J: TRBJ2-2
size: .
D: .
V: TRBV24-1
DNA: TGTGCCACCAGCCATACCCAGGGGTACACCGGGGAGCTGTTTTTT
CDR3: CATSHTQGYTGELFF

J: TRBJ2-2
size: .
D: TRBD2
V: TRBV7-6
DNA: TGTGCCGGCCGGGACTACCTGAACACCGGGGAGCTGTTTTTT
CDR3: CAGRDYLNTGELFF

J: TRBJ2-1
size: .
D: TRBD2
V: TRBV9
DNA: TGTGCCAGCAGCGGGAGGGGGACTAGCGGGAGCGATAATGAGCAGTTCTTC
CDR3: CASSGRGTSGSDNEQFF

J: TRBJ1-4
size: .
D: TRBD1
V: TRBV7-8
DNA: TGTGCCAGCAGCTTGGGACAGGGGATTGAAAAACTGTTTTTT
CDR3: CASSLGQGIEKLFF

J: TRBJ1-3
size: .
D: TRBD1
V: TRBV2
DNA: TGTGCCAGCAGTCTGTCCGGGACAGCTGCTGGAAACACCATATATTTT
CDR3: CASSLSGTAAGNTIYF

J: TRBJ1-1
size: .
D: .
V: TRBV18
DNA: TGTGCCAGCTCCTCGGACAGGAACACTGAAGCTTTCTTT
CDR3: CASSSDRNTEAFF

J: TRBJ2-1
size: .
D: .
V: TRBV19
DNA: TGTGCCAGTAACGAAAGGTCTTCCCTAGCCTACAATGAGCAGTTCTTC
CDR3: CASNERSSLAYNEQFF

J: TRBJ2-1
size: .
D: .
V: TRBV28
DNA: TGTGCCAGCCGAACTACAGGGCGGCGCAATGAGCAGTTCTTC
CDR3: CASRTTGRRNEQFF

J: TRBJ1-2
size: few
D: TRBD1
V: TRBV6-2/TRBV6-3
DNA: TGTGCCAGCAGTTACTCGCAGGGGGCTGTCTATGGCTACACCTTC
CDR3: CASSYSQGAVYGYTF

J: TRBJ2-3
size: .
D: .
V: TRBV7-6
DNA: TGTGCCAGCAGCTTAGGGGGACTTGGCACAGATACGCAGTATTTT
CDR3: CASSLGGLGTDTQYF

J: TRBJ1-2
size: .
D: .
V: TRBV7-2
DNA: TGTGCCAGCAGCCACAGGGAACTTCTGCGGGGCTACACCTTC
CDR3: CASSHRELLRGYTF

J: TRBJ1-2
size: .
D: .
V: TRBV28
DNA: TGTGCCAGCAGTTTAACCGGTGGCTACACCTTC
CDR3: CASSLTGGYTF

J: TRBJ1-3
size: .
D: .
V: TRBV28
DNA: TGTGCCACCAAAGGGGGGGACACCATATATTTT
CDR3: CATKGGDTIYF

J: TRBJ2-3
size: .
D: TRBD2
V: TRBV4-3
DNA: TGCGCCAGCAGCCCGAAGTCAAGCGGGGGCACAGATACGCAGTATTTT
CDR3: CASSPKSSGGTDTQYF

J: TRBJ2-5
size: .
D: .
V: TRBV7-2
DNA: TGTGCCAGCAGCTTAAGGACAATCCAAGAGACCCAGTACTTC
CDR3: CASSLRTIQETQYF

J: TRBJ2-5
size: few
D: TRBD1
V: TRBV6-5
DNA: TGTGCCAGCAGTTCCCTAGGGACAGGGCGGGTAGAGACCCAGTACTTC
CDR3: CASSSLGTGRVETQYF

J: TRBJ1-4
size: few
D: .
V: TRBV18
DNA: TGTGCCAGCTCACCATTTGGCCCCGGCCAGGGCAATGAAAAACTGTTTTTT
CDR3: CASSPFGPGQGNEKLFF

J: TRBJ1-3
size: .
D: TRBD1
V: TRBV18
DNA: TGTGCCAGCTCCCCCGGACAGGCTTTCTCTGGAAACACCATATATTTT
CDR3: CASSPGQAFSGNTIYF

J: TRBJ2-7
size: .
D: TRBD1
V: TRBV6-5
DNA: TGTGCCAGCAGTTACTCGCGCAGGGGGTACGAGCAGTACTTC
CDR3: CASSYSRRGYEQYF

J: TRBJ2-7
size: .
D: .
V: TRBV27
DNA: TGTGCCAGCAGTTTATCGAGGGGGAGGGTGGGGATCTACGAGCAGTACTTC
CDR3: CASSLSRGRVGIYEQYF

J: TRBJ2-5
size: .
D: TRBD1
V: TRBV9
DNA: TGTGCCAGCAGCGCGGGGACAGCCCAAGAGACCCAGTACTTC
CDR3: CASSAGTAQETQYF

J: TRBJ1-2
size: once
D: TRBD1
V: TRBV15
DNA: TGTGCCACCAGCGAACGTGGAGAGACAGGGGCCTACACCTTC
CDR3: CATSERGETGAYTF

J: TRBJ2-7
size: .
D: .
V: TRBV6-2/TRBV6-3
DNA: TGTGCCAGCAGTTATAGGCGAGGTGCGGGGGAGCAGTACTTC
CDR3: CASSYRRGAGEQYF

J: TRBJ2-1
size: .
D: .
V: TRBV7-3
DNA: TGTGCCAGCAGCTTACTAGCGTGGAATGAGCAGTTCTTC
CDR3: CASSLLAWNEQFF

J: TRBJ2-3
size: .
D: .
V: TRBV25-1
DNA: TGTGCCAGCACCTTTGGGGCGGCAGATACGCAGTATTTT
CDR3: CASTFGAADTQYF

J: TRBJ1-2
size: few
D: .
V: TRBV3-1/TRBV3-2
DNA: TGTGCCAGCAGCCAAGATCAGGCCGCTAACTATGGCTACACCTTC
CDR3: CASSQDQAANYGYTF

J: TRBJ1-1
size: .
D: TRBD1
V: TRBV4-3
DNA: TGCGCCAGCAGCCAAGACGCGACAGGGGCGGGGGAAGCTTTCTTT
CDR3: CASSQDATGAGEAFF

J: TRBJ2-1
size: .
D: TRBD2
V: TRBV28
DNA: TGTGCCAGCAGTTTAGGGACTATCAGTTACAATGAGCAGTTCTTC
CDR3: CASSLGTISYNEQFF

J: TRBJ2-5
size: .
D: TRBD1
V: TRBV3-1/TRBV3-2
DNA: TGTGCCAGCAGCCAAGAAGGCAGGGGGCGAGGAGAGACCCAGTACTTC
CDR3: CASSQEGRGRGETQYF

J: TRBJ1-5
size: .
D: .
V: TRBV28
DNA: TGTGCCAGCACCCCCGGGACAAATCAGCCCCAGCATTTT
CDR3: CASTPGTNQPQHF

J: TRBJ2-4
size: once
D: .
V: TRBV5-1
DNA: TGCGCCAGCAGCTTGAATCAAGGTTTGTCCGGGGACATTCAGTACTTC
CDR3: CASSLNQGLSGDIQYF

J: TRBJ2-5
size: .
D: .
V: TRBV7-2
DNA: TGTGCCAGTAGAGTAGAGGGGGTTGGAAGTGAGACCCAGTACTTC
CDR3: CASRVEGVGSETQYF

J: TRBJ1-2
size: .
D: .
V: TRBV5-1
DNA: TGCGCCAGCAGCTTGTGGGCTGTACAGAGTAACTATGGCTACACCTTC
CDR3: CASSLWAVQSNYGYTF

J: TRBJ2-2
size: few
D: TRBD1
V: TRBV24-1
DNA: TGTGCCACCAGTCCGGGACAGGGGATCGGCGGGGAGCTGTTTTTT
CDR3: CATSPGQGIGGELFF

J: TRBJ2-1
size: once
D: TRBD2
V: TRBV27
DNA: TGTGCCAGCAGTTTTGGCAGGGAGGGCTACAATGAGCAGTTCTTC
CDR3: CASSFGREGYNEQFF

J: TRBJ2-1
size: .
D: TRBD2
V: TRBV5-5
DNA: TGTGCCAGCAGCCCTGGGACTAGCGGGGGGCTTCTGTTCTTC
CDR3: CASSPGTSGGLLFF

J: TRBJ2-7
size: .
D: .
V: TRBV30
DNA: TGTGCCTGGAGTGGCCCTAGCGCGAACTACGAGCAGTACTTC
CDR3: CAWSGPSANYEQYF

J: TRBJ2-3
size: .
D: TRBD2
V: TRBV11-1
DNA: TGTGCCAGCAGCTCCTGGACTAGCGGCGCGGATACGCAGTATTTT
CDR3: CASSSWTSGADTQYF

J: TRBJ1-6
size: .
D: .
V: TRBV3-1/TRBV3-2
DNA: TGTGCCAGCAGCCTCGGAAGAGGTACGAATTCACCCCTCCACTTT
CDR3: CASSLGRGTNSPLHF

J: TRBJ2-7
size: .
D: .
V: TRBV30
DNA: TGTGCCTGGAGTGTACAGGGTTCCTACGAGCAGTACTTC
CDR3: CAWSVQGSYEQYF

J: TRBJ2-7
size: .
D: TRBD1
V: TRBV5-4
DNA: TGTGCCAGCAGCCCGGGACAGGGGAACGACGAGCAGTACTTC
CDR3: CASSPGQGNDEQYF

J: TRBJ2-1
size: once
D: TRBD2
V: TRBV7-9
DNA: TGTGCCAGCAGCTTATCGCTCGGGAGGGGGAACAATGAGCAGTTCTTC
CDR3: CASSLSLGRGNNEQFF

J: TRBJ2-4
size: few
D: TRBD2
V: TRBV11-2
DNA: TGTGCCAGCAGTCCGGGACTAGCGGGAGGCAATGTAGCCAAAAACATTCAGTACTTC
CDR3: CASSPGLAGGNVAKNIQYF

J: TRBJ2-7
size: .
D: .
V: TRBV11-2
DNA: TGTGCCAGCAGCTTACCGGGGGTAGTCAAGCAGTACTTC
CDR3: CASSLPGVVKQYF

J: TRBJ2-7
size: .
D: TRBD1
V: TRBV28
DNA: TGTGCCAGCAGTTCATACTCCCAGACAGGGCTTTACGAGCAGTACTTC
CDR3: CASSSYSQTGLYEQYF

J: TRBJ2-3
size: .
D: .
V: TRBV19
DNA: TGTGCCAGTAGTGAACCTCAAGGGGTTAGCACAGATACGCAGTATTTT
CDR3: CASSEPQGVSTDTQYF

J: TRBJ2-7
size: few
D: .
V: TRBV7-2
DNA: TGTGCCAGCAGCGCCTCAGAGCGCTACGAGCAGTACTTC
CDR3: CASSASERYEQYF

J: TRBJ2-3
size: .
D: TRBD2
V: TRBV18
DNA: TGTGCCAGCTCACCAGGGCTAGCGGGAGCGGATACGCAGTATTTT
CDR3: CASSPGLAGADTQYF

J: TRBJ2-1
size: .
D: TRBD2
V: TRBV25-1
DNA: TGTGCCAGCAGTGGGCTAGCGGGAGGTCGGAACAATGAGCAGTTCTTC
CDR3: CASSGLAGGRNNEQFF

J: TRBJ2-1
size: few
D: TRBD1
V: TRBV4-3
DNA: TGCGCCAGCAGCCGAGCCGGGACAGGGTCCTACAATGAGCAGTTCTTC
CDR3: CASSRAGTGSYNEQFF

J: TRBJ2-2
size: .
D: TRBD2
V: TRBV27
DNA: TGTGCCACCCAAAGGGTAACTAGCGGGAGGAACGCCGGGGAGCTGTTTTTT
CDR3: CATQRVTSGRNAGELFF

J: TRBJ2-3
size: once
D: TRBD2
V: TRBV4-2
DNA: TGTGCCAGCAGCCAAGATAGGGGGCTAGCGGGAGAAGATACGCAGTATTTT
CDR3: CASSQDRGLAGEDTQYF

J: TRBJ2-2
size: .
D: .
V: TRBV5-7
DNA: TGTGCCAGCAGCTTTTCAGGGGCGGGTGATACCGGGGAGCTGTTTTTT
CDR3: CASSFSGAGDTGELFF